The next 9 T cell receptor beta chains were all read from a single sample in a study of blood T cell repertoires in COVID-19 (dated by TCRdb to the early 2020s). The library was generated by the immunoSEQ multiplex PCR assay. TCRdb carries this immuneACCESS record with in-frame sequences only. Its versions omit some clonotypes, under half of them owing to an unresolved V gene in the studies checked, with the rest unexplained. Recorded for this sample are approximately 440,000 clones; roughly 90% of them occurred a single time. The top ten constitute 0.7% of the sample. The sample consisted of PBMCs or T cells enriched from blood (not recorded which). Source of these receptors: a woman aged 18-30 years who had recovered from COVID-19.

This clone turned up a few times. The chain joins TRBV10-3 to TRBJ1-2, with 8 bases fitting TRBD1. The CDR3 loop spans 18 amino acids. V shed 6 bases and J 5 bases; nucleotides not matched to a gene: 20. Looked up from germline, CDR1 is ENHRY and CDR2 is SYGVKD. The CDR3 here is CAISNGADRGGQLYGYTF. The CDR3, as DNA: TGTGCCATCAGCAACGGCGCCGACAGGGGAGGCCAGCTTTATGGCTACACCTTC.

CDR3 in DNA: TGTGCCAGCAGCTCTAGCGGGGTGGGGGAGCAGTACTTC. The encoded protein is CASSSSGVGEQYF. The rearrangement links TRBV13 to TRBJ2-7, with TRBD2 identical over 9 bases. The CDR3 has 13 amino acids. After removal of 4 bases from V and 7 bases from J, the junction contained 5 bases not matched to a gene. CDR1 PRHDT and CDR2 FYEKMQ come from the germline V gene (reference sequence).

The gene calls are TRBV5-1 and TRBJ1-1; 7 nucleotides align to TRBD1. The CDR3 covers 16 residues. Germline V gene data show CDR1 as SGHRS and CDR2 as YFSETQ. The ends lost 4 bases at V and 5 bases at J; junction bases unmatched: 14. CDR3 amino acids: CASSPGTEVLTTEAFF. The CDR3, as DNA: TGCGCCAGCAGCCCAGGGACAGAGGTCCTGACGACTGAAGCTTTCTTT. Full variable domain (rest looked up from reference TRBV5-1 and TRBJ1-1): KAGVTQTPRYLIKTRGQQVTLSCSPISGHRSVSWYQQTPGQGLQFLFEYFSETQRNKGNFPGRFSGRQFSNSRSEMNVSTLELGDSALYLCASSPGTEVLTTEAFFGQGTRLTVV.

This rearrangement joins TRBV29-1 to TRBJ2-3; 12 bases fit TRBD2. Germline CDR1 is SQVTM and CDR2 is ANQGSEA. Germline trimming cut 5 bases from V and 8 bases from J; bases unmatched to any gene: 8. The CDR3 totals 14 residues. The CDR3 sequence: CSVTSGGLGGTQYF. The DNA of the CDR3 is TGCAGCGTTACTAGCGGGGGGCTCGGGGGTACGCAGTATTTT.

On this clone: One end of the junction does not line up with germline, which may come from a read error. The chain carries TRBV10-1 and TRBJ2-1; TRBD2 agrees at 9 bases. Per the germline V gene, CDR1 is WNHNN and CDR2 is SYGVQD (reference sequence). This CDR3 is 13 amino acids long. CDR3 DNA: TGCGCCAGCAGTCCCCAACAAGCGGGGGGACGGATCTTC. Translation gives CASSPQQAGGRIF.

This sequence joins TRBV2 and TRBJ2-2; a weak D match, TRBD2 (5 bases). This CDR3 spans 12 amino acids. The V gene's germline CDR1 is SNHLY and CDR2 FYNNEI. Deletions cut 8 bases from V and 6 bases from J, with 10 bases between. In DNA, the CDR3 is TGTGCCAGCCTATCCGGGGCCGGGGAGCTGTTTTTT. It yields the protein CASLSGAGELFF.

The chain recombines TRBV7-2 with TRBJ2-1; the match to TRBD2 covers 7 bases. Looked up from germline, CDR1 is SGHTA and CDR2 is FQGNSA. This CDR3 region has 14 residues. V was clipped by 0 bases and J by 6 bases; unmatched bases: 2. The CDR3 nucleotides are TGTGCCAGCAGCTTAGCGGGGGGGTTCAATGAGCAGTTCTTC. Translated: CASSLAGGFNEQFF.

The chain joins TRBV7-9 to TRBJ2-7; 10 bases line up with TRBD2. CDR3 length: 14 residues. The germline V gene has CDR1 SEHNR and CDR2 FQNEAQ (reference sequence). J lost 5 bases, V lost 4 bases, and 5 bases had no gene match. CDR3 in amino acids: CASSSSGGAHEQYF. The CDR3 nucleotides read TGTGCCAGCAGCTCGAGCGGGGGGGCCCACGAGCAGTACTTC.

The V call is TRBV5-1, the J call TRBJ2-2, with 8 bases identical to TRBD1. CDR3 size: 16 residues. J lost 6 bases, V lost 4 bases, and 11 bases had no gene match. The germline gives CDR1 SGHRS, CDR2 YFSETQ. In DNA, the CDR3 is TGCGCCAGCAGCCCAGGACAGGGAGTGGTAGCCGGGGAGCTGTTTTTT. Translated: CASSPGQGVVAGELFF.